The 18 T cell receptor beta chains presented below share a single source sample, sequenced in a study of response to subunit inactivated influenza vaccine. Each CDR3 protein is one row after TCRdb ran MiXCR on the RT-PCR reads. The sample lists 530,000 or so distinct CDR3 sequences; less than 30% were seen once. This specimen consisted of CD4+ T cells sorted from PBMCs, obtained more than 4 days after vaccination. The receptors originated from a man aged 50 to 60 who received an inactivated influenza vaccine.

The chain is built from TRBV7-2 and TRBJ1-1; D remains ambiguous. The CDR3 consists of 15 residues. Trimming took 2 bases from V and 5 from J, leaving 15 bases between them. In germline, CDR1 is SGHTA, CDR2 FQGNSA. The CDR3 loop is CASSLSRTLRTEAFF. CDR3 coding DNA: TGTGCCAGCAGCTTATCCCGGACTTTGAGGACTGAAGCTTTCTTT.

J is TRBJ2-5 and V is TRBV3-1; a possible D gene is TRBD2 (5 bases). CDR3 length: 14 amino acids. Germline CDR1 is LGHDT and CDR2 is YNNKEL (reference sequence). Deletions cut 7 bases from V and 1 base from J, with 13 bases between. In DNA form, the CDR3 reads TGTGCCAGCACCCCCACTAGTCTCCAAGAGACCCAGTACTTC. Translated, it gives CASTPTSLQETQYF.

The chain employs TRBV12-3 or TRBV12-4 and TRBJ2-1, with a possible D match to TRBD2 (8 bases). This CDR3 spans 14 amino acids. Trimming cost V 4 bases and J 13 bases, with 20 bases left between them. The CDR3 DNA follows: TGTGCCAGCAGTTCCAGGGGGAGCGGGAGTTCACAGTTCTTC. Amino acids: CASSSRGSGSSQFF.

This clonotype was counted at least ten times. The chain combines TRBV20-1 with TRBJ2-7; D uncertain. V was trimmed by 4 bases and J by 2 bases, leaving 6 bases between them. CDR1 and CDR2 from the germline V gene are DFQATT and SNEGSKA (reference sequence). There are 11 residues in the CDR3. The CDR3 DNA sequence: TGCAGTGCTACCGGCCCCTACGAGCAGTACTTC. It encodes CSATGPYEQYF.

The chain carries TRBV28 and TRBJ2-1; D perhaps matches TRBD2 (6 bases). From germline, CDR1 is MDHEN and CDR2 SYDVKM. Deletions cut 8 bases from V and 2 bases from J, with 13 bases between. This CDR3 contains 14 residues. CDR3 in DNA: TGTGCCAGCCAGGAGGGGCTGACCTACAATGAGCAGTTCTTC. Translating gives CASQEGLTYNEQFF.

This clonotype turned up a few times. This sequence joins TRBV6-2 or TRBV6-3 and TRBJ2-5; D ambiguous. CDR1 MNHEY and CDR2 SVGEGT come from the germline V gene. V was trimmed by 6 bases and J by 7 bases, leaving 9 bases between them. This CDR3 region has 11 residues. CDR3 sequence: CASSLKGTQYF. The CDR3, as DNA: TGTGCCAGCAGCCTAAAGGGGACCCAGTACTTC.

The table lists this clonotype with many counts. The CDR3 DNA reads as TGCGCCAGCAGCTCACTGGGACATCAAGATTCACCCCTCCACTTT. It is translated as CASSSLGHQDSPLHF. The chain uses TRBV5-1 and TRBJ1-6; weak D call: TRBD1 (6 bases). V lost 3 bases and J lost 8, with 15 bases in between. This CDR3 spans 15 amino acids. Germline V lookup: CDR1 SGHRS, CDR2 YFSETQ.

Comments on this clonotype: An end of the junction does not agree with germline; a read error may underlie this. The V call is TRBV20-1, the J call TRBJ2-2, with D perhaps TRBD1 (6 bases). CDR1 DFQATT and CDR2 SNEGSKA come from the germline V gene (reference sequence). This CDR3 region has 16 residues. The chain's CDR3 is CSAKTGFASNIGELFF. CDR3 DNA sequence: TGCAGTGCCAAGACAGGTTTTGCGTCTAACATCGGGGAGCTGTTTTTT.

This clonotype was counted a few times. The chain links TRBV12-3 or TRBV12-4 to TRBJ2-3; either TRBD1 or TRBD2 may fit D (5 bases each). The CDR3 has 12 amino acids. Trimming cost V 7 bases and J 13 bases, with 18 bases left between them. As DNA, the CDR3 is TGTGCCAGCACCACGGGGACCCCACGCAAGTATTTT. This gives the protein CASTTGTPRKYF.

Worth noting for this clonotype: The junction departs from germline at one end; a sequencing error may be responsible. This rearrangement joins TRBV7-9 to TRBJ2-1; D ambiguous. CDR3 length equals 14 residues. Germline loops: CDR1 SEHNR, CDR2 FQNEAQ (reference sequence). The CDR3 DNA is TGTGCCAGCTGCTTAGGGTCTGTAAGTGGTGAGCAGTTCTTC. It specifies CASCLGSVSGEQFF.

This sequence joins TRBV12-3 or TRBV12-4 and TRBJ1-1; D may be TRBD1 (5 bases). V was cut by 3 bases and J by 1 base, with 9 bases left in between. The CDR3 totals 14 residues. In DNA, the CDR3 is TGTGCCAGCAGTTTCGGGGCTGAGAACACTGAAGCTTTCTTT. It is translated as CASSFGAENTEAFF.

This clonotype has more than one count but fewer than ten. This sequence joins TRBV9 and TRBJ2-1, with D possibly TRBD2 on 5 matching bases. Germline CDR1 and CDR2: SGDLS and YYNGEE. This CDR3 has 15 residues. The ends were cut back, 4 bases at V and 0 bases at J, with 11 bases in the middle. The CDR3 nucleotides read TGTGCCAGCAGCAAACTAGGGTCCTCCTACAATGAGCAGTTCTTC. This translates into CASSKLGSSYNEQFF.

CDR3 loop: CSATSGRTLYEQYF. The CDR3 region has the DNA TGCAGTGCTACTAGCGGGAGGACTCTCTACGAGCAGTACTTC. V is TRBV20-1 and J is TRBJ2-7; 11 bases are shared with TRBD2. Germline assignment: CDR1 DFQATT and CDR2 SNEGSKA (reference sequence). J lost 3 bases, V lost 4 bases, and 5 bases had no gene match. This CDR3 is 14 amino acids long.

To note about this clonotype: The junction shows a germline mismatch at one end, possibly a read error. The chain uses TRBV20-1 and TRBJ2-1; D may be TRBD2 (6 bases). The CDR3 is 14 residues long. In germline, CDR1 is DFQATT, CDR2 SNEGSKA (reference sequence). The CDR3 DNA reads as TGCAGTGCTGAATCGGGACTGCGCAACAATGAGCTGTTCTTC. Its translation: CSAESGLRNNELFF.

The chain is built from TRBV5-1 and TRBJ1-1; D is unresolved. Deletions cut 6 bases from V and 4 bases from J, with 19 bases between. The germline V gene has CDR1 SGHRS and CDR2 YFSETQ. The CDR3 loop spans 15 amino acids. The CDR3, as DNA: TGCGCCAGCACCCGAATGGGAGTGGAAGGCACTGAAGCTTTCTTT. This encodes CASTRMGVEGTEAFF. Complete variable domain (other parts from reference TRBV5-1 and TRBJ1-1): KAGVTQTPRYLIKTRGQQVTLSCSPISGHRSVSWYQQTPGQGLQFLFEYFSETQRNKGNFPGRFSGRQFSNSRSEMNVSTLELGDSALYLCASTRMGVEGTEAFFGQGTRLTVV.

This clonotype was counted only a few times. This chain joins TRBV20-1 and TRBJ2-4; 12 bases fit TRBD2. Trimming removed 5 bases from V and 0 bases from J; junction bases left unmatched: 11. This CDR3 has 18 residues. The V gene's germline CDR1 is DFQATT and CDR2 SNEGSKA (reference sequence). CDR3 bases: TGCAGTGCTTTCTCCGCTAGCGGGAGGGCCGGAGCCAAAAACATTCAGTACTTC. Protein: CSAFSASGRAGAKNIQYF.

This clonotype was counted many times. This rearrangement joins TRBV7-2 to TRBJ2-7; D is uncertain. V was clipped by 1 base and J by 7 bases, with 8 bases between them. There are 12 residues in the CDR3. The V gene's germline CDR1 is SGHTA and CDR2 FQGNSA. The CDR3 DNA reads as TGTGCCAGCAGCTTAGAGTTAGGGGAGCAGTACTTC. Protein: CASSLELGEQYF.

This chain joins TRBV6-5 and TRBJ1-6; perhaps TRBD1 as D (5 bases). CDR1 MNHEY and CDR2 SVGAGI come from the germline V gene. The CDR3 is 15 amino acids. V was clipped by 0 bases and J by 10 bases, with 13 bases between them. The CDR3: CASSYSMGRDSPLHF. The CDR3 DNA reads as TGTGCCAGCAGTTACTCGATGGGCAGGGACTCACCCCTCCACTTT.